Below are 18 T cell receptor beta chains sequenced from a single sample in a study of CD8+ T cells in alopecia areata. Sequencing used cDNA as its template, made by extracting RNA and reverse transcribing it. Assay: immunoSEQ multiplex PCR; the TCRdb copy retains only in-frame clones and omits some. The sample lists 150,000 to 200,000 clones; less than 70% were seen once. As to treatment: oral pan-JAK inhibitor, 5-10 mg twice daily. The sequences come from CD4+ T cells sorted from blood, collected at week 24, from a patient treated with tofacitinib. These receptors were taken from a human donor with alopecia areata.

This clone was seen a handful of times. The chain employs TRBV27 and TRBJ1-6; the D gene is possibly TRBD1 (5 bases). This CDR3 contains 16 residues. Germline V gene sequence: CDR1 MNHEY, CDR2 SMNVEV (reference sequence). V was cut by 2 bases and J by 7 bases, with 15 bases left in between. The CDR3 here is CASSLQRARGNSPLHF. For the CDR3, the DNA is TGTGCCAGCAGTTTACAGCGGGCGCGGGGGAATTCACCCCTCCACTTT.

This clone was seen more than once but under ten times. The rearrangement uses TRBV6-1 and TRBJ1-1, with 7 bases matching TRBD1. Germline CDR1 MNHNS, CDR2 SASEGT. Losses at the gene ends were 7 bases for V and 4 bases for J; bases not matched to a gene: 9. The CDR3 loop spans 14 amino acids. In DNA form, the CDR3 reads TGTGCCAGCATCGAGACAGGGTCGGTCACTGAAGCTTTCTTT. Translated, it gives CASIETGSVTEAFF.

This clone showed up just a few times. The rearrangement uses TRBV7-9 and TRBJ2-7, with 7 bases identical to TRBD1. The germline CDR1 and CDR2 sequences are SEHNR and FQNEAQ (reference sequence). The V segment lost 5 bases and the J segment 0 bases; nucleotides outside the gene matches: 4. This CDR3 region has 14 residues. CDR3 sequence reads: CASSDRVISYEQYF. CDR3 sequence (DNA): TGTGCCAGCAGCGACAGGGTAATCTCCTACGAGCAGTACTTC.

There are a few counts of this clone. This chain joins TRBV2 and TRBJ2-3; D perhaps matches TRBD2 (6 bases). This CDR3 contains 16 residues. V shed 4 bases and J shed 0 bases, with 14 bases lying between them. Per germline, CDR1 SNHLY and CDR2 FYNNEI. This CDR3 reads CASSVVGGKSTDTQYF. CDR3 DNA sequence: TGTGCCAGCAGTGTGGTGGGGGGAAAGAGCACAGATACGCAGTATTTT.

The chain has TRBV7-9 and TRBJ2-1; 8 bases align to TRBD1. V lost 5 bases to trimming and J lost 7 bases; unmatched junction nucleotides: 13. The CDR3 runs to 16 residues. Looked up from germline, CDR1 is SEHNR and CDR2 is FQNEAQ (reference sequence). CDR3 in DNA: TGTGCCAGCAGCCCCGGACAGGGAACGAAGGGGAATGAGCAGTTCTTC. Its protein is CASSPGQGTKGNEQFF. Using reference TRBV7-9 and TRBJ2-1 for the parts outside the CDR3, the full variable domain is DTGVSQNPRHKITKRGQNVTFRCDPISEHNRLYWYRQTLGQGPEFLTYFQNEAQLEKSRLLSDRFSAERPKGSFSTLEIQRTEQGDSAMYLCASSPGQGTKGNEQFFGPGTRLTVL.

The genes are TRBV10-3 and TRBJ1-5; 7 bases are shared with TRBD1. This CDR3 contains 18 residues. Germline V gene sequence: CDR1 ENHRY, CDR2 SYGVKD. The ends lost 3 bases at V and 4 bases at J; junction bases unmatched: 15. CDR3 amino acids: CAISETPVGAGGNQPQHF. The CDR3 coding sequence is TGTGCCATCAGTGAAACCCCCGTTGGGGCAGGGGGTAATCAGCCCCAGCATTTT.

The sample holds one count of this clone. The chain recombines TRBV5-1 with TRBJ2-7; TRBD1 aligns across 7 bases. Unmatched junction bases numbered 8, after V lost 4 bases and J lost 1 base. CDR3 length equals 15 residues. Per the germline V gene, CDR1 is SGHRS and CDR2 is YFSETQ. This CDR3 reads CASSPDRAASYEQYF. DNA of the CDR3: TGCGCCAGCAGCCCAGACAGGGCGGCGTCCTACGAGCAGTACTTC.

The table lists this clone with a few counts. The chain has TRBV29-1 and TRBJ1-3; D unresolved. This CDR3 has 13 residues. The germline CDR1 and CDR2 sequences are SQVTM and ANQGSEA. Deletions cut 6 bases from V and 3 bases from J, with 12 bases between. The CDR3 sequence: CSVQVGGGNTIYF. The CDR3 region has the DNA TGCAGCGTGCAAGTAGGAGGTGGAAACACCATATATTTT.

This clone was counted between two and nine times. The V and J genes are TRBV30 and TRBJ1-5; 7 bases fit TRBD1. CDR1 GTSNPN and CDR2 SVGIG come from the germline V gene (reference sequence). J lost 2 bases, V lost 0 bases, and 4 bases had no gene match. The CDR3 is 15 amino acids. CDR3 DNA sequence: TGTGCCTGGAGTGTACAGGGGAGCCGCAATCAGCCCCAGCATTTT. Protein: CAWSVQGSRNQPQHF.

The CDR3 DNA reads as TGTGCCAGCAGTGTGAGGGACACTGAAGCTTTCTTT. Translating it yields CASSVRDTEAFF. The chain carries TRBV5-6 and TRBJ1-1; D is ambiguous. Trimming removed 5 bases from V and 3 bases from J, with 8 bases in between. The CDR3 has 12 residues. Germline V CDR1 and CDR2: SGHDT, YYEEEE.

The chain joins TRBV5-1 to TRBJ2-7; D gene uncertain. The germline V gene has CDR1 SGHRS and CDR2 YFSETQ. This CDR3 is 17 amino acids long. V was clipped by 0 bases and J by 2 bases, with 18 bases between them. The CDR3 region has the DNA TGCGCCAGCAGCTTGGAGGTCTCTTACCAACATACCTACGAGCAGTACTTC. Amino acids: CASSLEVSYQHTYEQYF.

This clone was seen repeatedly, ten times or more. The chain joins TRBV18 to TRBJ1-3; D gene ambiguous. CDR3 size: 15 residues. CDR1 KGHSH and CDR2 LQKENI come from the germline V gene. Between the trimmed V and J ends, which lost 2 bases and 0 bases, there was a span of 8 bases. The CDR3: CASSPSSTSGNTIYF. CDR3 DNA: TGTGCCAGCTCACCATCGTCAACCTCTGGAAACACCATATATTTT.

The V and J genes are TRBV5-1 and TRBJ2-1, with TRBD2 identical over 7 bases. J was trimmed by 2 bases and V by 7 bases; bases with no gene match: 6. The CDR3 runs to 14 residues. The V gene's germline CDR1 is SGHRS and CDR2 YFSETQ. CDR3 sequence: CASGGENAYNEQFF. CDR3 nucleotide sequence: TGCGCCAGCGGGGGGGAGAATGCCTACAATGAGCAGTTCTTC.

The V call is TRBV5-1, the J call TRBJ1-1; D ambiguous. Germline V gene sequence: CDR1 SGHRS, CDR2 YFSETQ. The CDR3 contains 12 residues. The ends were cut back, 5 bases at V and 0 bases at J, with 5 bases in the middle. This chain's CDR3 is CASRGMNTEAFF. The CDR3 DNA sequence: TGCGCCAGCAGGGGAATGAACACTGAAGCTTTCTTT.

The V call is TRBV6-5, the J call TRBJ1-6, with unresolved D. The CDR3 covers 16 residues. The germline V gene has CDR1 MNHEY and CDR2 SVGAGI. Trimming shortened V by 2 bases and J by 11 bases, and 19 bases separated the two germline ends. CDR3 coding DNA: TGTGCCAGCAGTTACCACCGTCCCGACTCGCGCACACCCCTCCACTTT. It is translated as CASSYHRPDSRTPLHF.

The gene calls are TRBV30 and TRBJ1-2, with D perhaps matching TRBD1 (6 bases). This CDR3 has 12 amino acids. Germline CDR1 reads GTSNPN; CDR2 reads SVGIG (reference sequence). Trimming left V 6 bases short and J 5 bases short, with 13 bases between. DNA of the CDR3: TGTGCCTGTATCGATACAGGGTATGGCTACACCTTC. Protein: CACIDTGYGYTF.

The sample holds a few counts of this clone. The chain uses TRBV29-1 and TRBJ1-5; D not resolved. The length of the CDR3 is 9 residues. Germline V gene sequence: CDR1 SQVTM, CDR2 ANQGSEA. Between the trimmed V and J ends, which lost 7 bases and 4 bases, there was a span of 2 bases. The CDR3 DNA follows: TGCAGCGCTAATCAGCCCCAGCATTTT. Translation: CSANQPQHF.

The gene calls are TRBV30 and TRBJ1-2; 7 bases line up with TRBD1. The V gene's germline CDR1 is GTSNPN and CDR2 SVGIG (reference sequence). The V gene end was trimmed by 5 bases and the J gene end by 4 bases; junction bases not matched to a gene: 1. This CDR3 spans 11 amino acids. CDR3 sequence: CAWGTAYGYTF. The DNA of the CDR3 is TGTGCCTGGGGGACAGCCTATGGCTACACCTTC.